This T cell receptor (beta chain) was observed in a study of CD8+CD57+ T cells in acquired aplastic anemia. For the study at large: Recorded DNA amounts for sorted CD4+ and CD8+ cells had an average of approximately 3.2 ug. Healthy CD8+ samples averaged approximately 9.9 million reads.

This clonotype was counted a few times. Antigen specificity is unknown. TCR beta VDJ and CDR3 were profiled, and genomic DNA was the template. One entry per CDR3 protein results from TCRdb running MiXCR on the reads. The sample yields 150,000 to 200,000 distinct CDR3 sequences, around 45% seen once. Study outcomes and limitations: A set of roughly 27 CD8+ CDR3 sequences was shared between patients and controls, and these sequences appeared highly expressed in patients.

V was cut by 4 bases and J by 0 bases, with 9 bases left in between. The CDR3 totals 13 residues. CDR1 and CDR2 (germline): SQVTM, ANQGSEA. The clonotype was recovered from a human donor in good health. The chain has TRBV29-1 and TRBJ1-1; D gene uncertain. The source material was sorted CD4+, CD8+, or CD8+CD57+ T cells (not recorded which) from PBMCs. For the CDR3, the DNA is TGCAGCGTTGGAAGGCAGCTGAACACTGAAGCTTTCTTT. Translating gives CSVGRQLNTEAFF. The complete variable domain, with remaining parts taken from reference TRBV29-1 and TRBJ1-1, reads SAVISQKPSRDICQRGTSLTIQCQVDSQVTMMFWYRQQPGQSLTLIATANQGSEATYESGFVIDKFPISRPNLTFSTLTVSNMSPEDSSIYLCSVGRQLNTEAFFGQGTRLTVV.